Given below is one T cell receptor beta chain in context. Its antigen is unidentified. This entry belongs to a study of CXCR3-negative and CXCR3-positive naive CD8 T cells. Study background: The libraries together contributed about 130 million TRB reads, each supplying about 1.5 +/- 0.3 million. Study findings and constraints: CXCR3-positive naive cells carried more hydrophobic TRB CDR3s than CXCR3-negative naive cells did. Each naive subset displayed comparably high diversity, whereas memory CD8+ cells displayed much lower diversity. Surface CD5 matched across naive subsets, and TRB CDR3 properties served to infer TCR strength. With respect to TRBV-TRBJ usage, naive CXCR3-negative and CXCR3-positive cells were similar; memory differed.

Each TRB cDNA library was prepared by 5' RACE (with UMI labels). From its re-call of the 5' RACE reads, TCRdb lists each CDR3 protein once, without DNA. This specimen shows approximately 8,800 distinct CDR3 sequences; the ten leading clones hold about 2%. CDR3 size: 16 residues. Germline V gives CDR1 SQVTM, CDR2 ANQGSEA. The receptor was isolated from a human donor in good health. Some clones in this sample may be carry-over from other donors' samples. Sequencing used naive CXCR3+ CD8+ T cells from blood. The subset is: CD45RO-CCR7+CD27+CD95- naive CD8+ T cells expressing CXCR3 (TNR3+). The rearrangement joins TRBV29-1 to TRBJ2-3; TCRdb's D gene call, TRBD2, goes unchecked for lack of DNA. The CDR3: CSVPPFLAGMTDTQYF.